This T cell receptor (beta chain) stems from a study of T cells after yellow fever vaccination. Study-level information: Low-cell-number fractions were prepared with SMART-Seq v4 Ultra Low Input.

Points on this clonotype: The antigen remains undetermined.

Trimming left V 2 bases short and J 0 bases short, with 12 bases between. The CDR3 totals 16 residues. In germline, CDR1 is SGHTA, CDR2 FQGNSA. Study findings and constraints: A large majority of primary-vaccination clones showed up again after the booster (just under 97% CD4, 88% CD8). Although the secondary response was weaker, it peaked faster, at day 5 versus 15.

Generation of TCR cDNA used 5'RACE template switching (which added a universal primer site and UMIs). Via MiXCR, TCRdb re-called the 5' RACE reads, giving one row per CDR3 protein. The sample lists fewer than 450,000 distinct CDR3 sequences, roughly 4.3% occurring once. This TCR was recovered from a man aged 18-30 years who received the YFV17D yellow fever vaccine. The sample consisted of PBMCs, taken 5 days after the yellow fever booster vaccination. The V and J genes are TRBV7-2 and TRBJ2-3, with unresolved D. CDR3 in amino acids: CASSLLVITSTDTQYF. The CDR3 DNA follows: TGTGCCAGCAGCTTATTGGTCATCACTAGCACAGATACGCAGTATTTT.